This entry lists 10 T cell receptor beta chains sequenced from one sample in a study of T cells in Graves' hyperthyroidism and ophthalmopathy. Regions amplified from RNA transcripts were the TCR beta CDR3 regions. Initially, a first-round RT-PCR of the TCR CDR3 employed the HTBI primer set. From the multiplex PCR reads, TCRdb called clonotypes with MiXCR, one entry per CDR3 protein. The sample shows 410,000 or so distinct CDR3 sequences, roughly 15% of them seen only once. The sample taken for sequencing was blood. Every receptor here comes from a man aged 18-30 years with Graves' ophthalmopathy.

Comment on this clonotype: A much larger clone differs by one base, so this may be a read error. V and J are TRBV18 and TRBJ1-4; possibly TRBD1 for D (6 bases). V dropped 2 bases and J dropped 5 bases, with 12 bases sitting between them. CDR1 is KGHSH and CDR2 is LQKENI in the germline V gene. The CDR3 covers 15 residues. Here the CDR3 reads CASSPNERGNEKLFF. The CDR3, as DNA: TGTGCCAGCTCACCAAACGAAAGGGGGAATGAAAAACTGTTTTTT.

Ten or more counts support this clonotype. A read error may produce the germline difference seen at one junction end. CDR3 nucleotides: TGTGCTAGCAGCTTGGGGGGGGCTGGAAACACCATATATTTT. Protein: CASSLGGAGNTIYF. The chain combines TRBV7-7 with TRBJ1-3, with a weak D call TRBD1 (5 bases). This CDR3 is 14 amino acids long. Germline V lookup: CDR1 SSHAT, CDR2 FNYEAQ (reference sequence).

The V call is TRBV19, the J call TRBJ2-3; the D gene is possibly TRBD2 (6 bases). Germline assignment: CDR1 LNHDA and CDR2 SQIVND (reference sequence). CDR3 length: 18 amino acids. Trimming took 0 bases from V and 0 from J, leaving 16 bases between them. CDR3 sequence reads: CASSIDPGGPGSTDTQYF. The CDR3 bases are TGTGCCAGTAGTATAGACCCTGGAGGGCCGGGTAGCACAGATACGCAGTATTTT.

This clonotype was recorded at least ten times. The rearrangement joins TRBV5-1 to TRBJ1-6, with D unresolved. V was clipped by 0 bases and J by 3 bases, with 10 bases between them. There are 16 residues in the CDR3. Germline-derived CDR1 and CDR2 are SGHRS and YFSETQ. The CDR3, as DNA: TGCGCCAGCAGCTTGGACCCGCCCGACTATAATTCACCCCTCCACTTT. Residues: CASSLDPPDYNSPLHF.

This clonotype was found many times. The genes are TRBV20-1 and TRBJ2-1; TRBD2 matches at 11 bases. Germline V lookup: CDR1 DFQATT, CDR2 SNEGSKA (reference sequence). With 3 bases clipped from V and 7 bases from J, the junction kept 11 bases outside the gene matches. There are 16 residues in the CDR3. The CDR3 nucleotides read TGCAGTGCTAGCCCCCCCACTAGCGGGAGTGTTAATGAGCAGTTCTTC. Protein product: CSASPPTSGSVNEQFF.

This clonotype has more than one count but fewer than ten. This chain uses TRBV5-5 with TRBJ1-5; 8 nucleotides line up with TRBD1. Germline CDR1 is SGHKS and CDR2 is YYEKEE (reference sequence). The CDR3 length is 15 residues. J was trimmed by 9 bases and V by 2 bases; bases with no gene match: 10. The CDR3 protein is CASSLTGQGISPQHF. The CDR3 nucleotides read TGTGCCAGCAGCTTAACTGGACAGGGTATTTCGCCCCAGCATTTT.

This clonotype was detected many times. This chain links TRBV29-1 with TRBJ2-7, with D possibly matching TRBD1 (5 bases). This CDR3 is 13 amino acids long. Germline V CDR1 and CDR2: SQVTM, ANQGSEA. Trimming took off 3 bases at V and 4 bases at J, with 13 bases between the two ends. The CDR3 coding sequence is TGCAGCGTTGATCAGGGAATGGGATACGAGCAGTACTTC. Its protein is CSVDQGMGYEQYF.

The chain carries TRBV11-3 and TRBJ2-2; D gene ambiguous. This CDR3 has 14 amino acids. V shed 5 bases and J shed 3 bases, with 10 bases lying between them. CDR1 is SGHNT, CDR2 YENEEA, per germline. The CDR3 sequence is CASSPPADTGELFF. Written as DNA, the CDR3 is TGTGCCAGCAGCCCTCCGGCGGACACCGGGGAGCTGTTTTTT.

Points on this clonotype: Since a much larger clone is just one base distant, this may be a read error. Since the CDR3 does not end with the conserved phenylalanine or tryptophan, this likely comes from a read error. V gene TRBV18 combines with J gene TRBJ1-5; D perhaps matches TRBD1 (6 bases). The V end was cut by 2 bases, the J end by 6 bases, with 17 bases between. The CDR3 spans 16 residues. Germline V gives CDR1 KGHSH, CDR2 LQKENI. CDR3 in amino acids: CASSPRGGGGAQPQHL. The CDR3 nucleotides read TGTGCCAGCTCACCAAGGGGTGGAGGGGGAGCTCAGCCCCAGCATCTT.

CDR3 DNA sequence: TGTGCCAGCAGTGAAGTGATAGGGTCCTATTCTATTCGTGGCTACACCTTC. Protein sequence: CASSEVIGSYSIRGYTF. The chain employs TRBV6-1 and TRBJ1-2, with D uncertain. CDR1 and CDR2 from the germline V gene are MNHNS and SASEGT. Trimming cost V 1 base and J 7 bases, with 22 bases left between them. The CDR3 loop spans 17 amino acids.